The following is a T cell receptor (beta chain) sequence with its context. Repertoires were generated with immunoSEQ multiplex PCR, while TCRdb's copy carries only in-frame clones and drops some. Of 65,000 to 85,000 clones listed, over 75% are singletons. The sample belongs to a study of blood T cell repertoires in COVID-19. The CDR3 runs to 15 residues. Germline-derived CDR1 and CDR2 are MNHEY and SVGAGI. The V end was cut by 7 bases, the J end by 9 bases, with 19 bases between. The sequence came from a woman aged 18-29 years with acute or convalescent COVID-19. This chain joins TRBV6-5 and TRBJ1-6; D not certain. Sequencing was done on a sample of peripheral blood. This CDR3 is CASTLTTYGGSPLHF. The CDR3 DNA reads as TGTGCCAGCACCTTGACTACATATGGAGGTTCACCCCTCCACTTT.